This TCR beta chain was observed in a study of PD-1 blockade in mismatch repair-deficient tumors. Study context: Enrolled about 2012-2016, patients had progressing, pretreated mismatch repair-deficient cancers of about a dozen types. Regarding the study as a whole: After pembrolizumab, tumor-resident clones rose rapidly, then generally contracted before radiologic responses.

Comment on this clone: What it binds is unknown.

Germline V gene data show CDR1 as LGHNA and CDR2 as YNFKEQ. The CDR3 has 13 residues. The germline V and J ends were trimmed by 4 bases and 5 bases, with 12 bases remaining between them. Only in-frame clones appear in the TCRdb table, and some are missing; sequencing was by immunoSEQ multiplex PCR. The table includes fewer than 100,000 clones, over 70% detected once. Three pembrolizumab responders had their TCRs sequenced. The rearrangement links TRBV4-2 to TRBJ2-7; D gene ambiguous. Sequenced material: peripheral blood, taken 12 weeks after starting pembrolizumab. This TCR was sampled from an adult with mismatch repair-deficient cancer. This chain's CDR3 is CASSPREGNEQYF. The CDR3 DNA reads TGTGCCAGCAGCCCCCGTGAAGGGAACGAGCAGTACTTC.